These 4 T cell receptor beta chains share one sample of origin, sequenced in a study of OX40 agonist ivuxolimab in advanced cancers. Only in-frame clones appear in the TCRdb table, and some are missing; sequencing was by immunoSEQ multiplex PCR. The sample carries 55,000 to 70,000 clones, approximately 89% recorded once. This material consisted of CD4+ or CD8+ T cells sorted from blood, taken in a trial of the OX40 agonist ivuxolimab. These receptors originate from an adult with an advanced solid tumor such as melanoma, head and neck, liver or kidney cancer.

For the CDR3, the DNA is TGTGCCAGCAGCCCAGACAGGTCCTACAATGAGCAGTTCTTC. It is translated as CASSPDRSYNEQFF. The chain links TRBV7-2 to TRBJ2-1, with a possible D match to TRBD1 (6 bases). The CDR3 has 14 residues. The germline V and J ends were trimmed by 5 bases and 1 base, with 9 bases remaining between them. Per germline, CDR1 SGHTA and CDR2 FQGNSA.

This chain joins TRBV5-1 and TRBJ2-7; D might be TRBD1 or TRBD2, each matching 5 bases. V was cut by 0 bases and J by 0 bases, with 13 bases left in between. Germline V lookup: CDR1 SGHRS, CDR2 YFSETQ. The CDR3 runs to 16 residues. CDR3: CASSLGGRVSSYEQYF. CDR3 coding DNA: TGCGCCAGCAGCTTGGGGGGACGGGTGAGCTCCTACGAGCAGTACTTC.

The sample holds one count of this clone. The chain uses TRBV14 and TRBJ1-1; TRBD1 aligns across 7 bases. The V gene's germline CDR1 is SGHDN and CDR2 FVKESK. V dropped 1 base and J dropped 12; count of bases not matched to a gene: 8. This CDR3 has 13 amino acids. The CDR3 DNA follows: TGTGCCAGCAGCCAAGGGGGCAGGGGGATTTCTTTCTTT. Amino acids: CASSQGGRGISFF.

Concerning this clone itself: Other nucleotide sequences from this sample produce the same CDR3. The CDR3 DNA follows: TGTGCCATCAGCCGAGACAGGGACACCGGGGAGCTGTTTTTT. Translation: CAISRDRDTGELFF. This chain joins TRBV10-3 and TRBJ2-2; 7 bases fit TRBD1. V shed 6 bases, J shed 3 bases, and the junction held 4 bases outside the gene matches. CDR1 and CDR2 from the germline V gene are ENHRY and SYGVKD. This CDR3 region has 14 residues.